Listed below are T cell receptor beta chains from one sample, sequenced in a study of cytomegalovirus exposure and HLA in healthy donors. Method: immunoSEQ multiplex PCR; TCRdb's copy keeps in-frame clones and lacks some. The sample has tens of thousands of clones. The sample was PBMCs. Receptors were obtained from a woman in her 30s in good health and CMV-seropositive. Each CDR3 is given with its conserved first and last residue. Each record gives: D gene, V gene, J gene, CDR3 protein, CDR3 DNA. A D gene is named only where the DNA matches it firmly.

TRBD1	TRBV11-2	TRBJ2-5	CASSRDREETQYF	TGTGCCAGCAGCCGGGACAGGGAGGAGACCCAGTACTTC
-	TRBV5-6	TRBJ2-3	CASSNWGGSLTDTQYF	TGTGCCAGCAGCAACTGGGGGGGCAGCCTCACAGATACGCAGTATTTT
-	TRBV6-1	TRBJ2-2	CASSGLGQNTGELFF	TGTGCCAGCAGTGGCCTGGGCCAGAACACCGGGGAGCTGTTTTTT
TRBD1	TRBV9	TRBJ2-7	CASSVGGTDGEQYF	TGTGCCAGCAGCGTAGGGGGGACAGATGGGGAGCAGTACTTC
-	TRBV15	TRBJ1-5	CATSRVVGGWVNKNQPQHF	TGTGCCACCAGCAGAGTGGTAGGAGGTTGGGTAAACAAAAATCAGCCCCAGCATTTT
TRBD1	TRBV4-1	TRBJ1-2	CASSQDEQGAGYTF	TGCGCCAGCAGCCAGGATGAACAGGGGGCTGGCTACACCTTC
-	TRBV18	TRBJ2-7	CASSPLAASSYEQYF	TGTGCCAGCTCACCATTAGCGGCAAGCTCCTACGAGCAGTACTTC
TRBD1	TRBV18	TRBJ1-6	CASSLRTGLDNSPLHF	TGTGCCAGCTCGCTAAGGACAGGGCTGGATAATTCACCCCTCCACTTT
TRBD1	TRBV6-1	TRBJ2-1	CASTGQGFLDEQFF	TGTGCCAGCACCGGACAGGGCTTCCTCGATGAGCAGTTCTTC
-	TRBV5-4	TRBJ1-1	CASSLAGNTEAFF	TGTGCCAGCAGCTTGGCAGGGAACACTGAAGCTTTCTTT
TRBD1	TRBV6-5	TRBJ1-1	CASRGQGTYTEAFF	TGTGCCAGCAGGGGACAGGGGACTTACACTGAAGCTTTCTTT
-	TRBV6-5	TRBJ2-5	CASSPATGTETQYF	TGTGCCAGCAGTCCGGCGACAGGCACAGAGACCCAGTACTTC
-	TRBV6-5	TRBJ1-3	CASSYRVSSGNTIYF	TGTGCCAGCAGTTACCGCGTTTCTAGTGGAAACACCATATATTTT
-	TRBV7-9	TRBJ2-2	CASSLSRHGNTGELFF	TGTGCCAGCAGCTTGTCGAGACATGGGAACACCGGGGAGCTGTTTTTT
-	TRBV2	TRBJ2-1	CASSGDFSSYNEQFF	TGTGCCAGCAGTGGGGACTTCTCCTCCTACAATGAGCAGTTCTTC
-	TRBV30	TRBJ2-3	CACRGTDTQYF	TGTGCCTGCCGGGGAACAGATACGCAGTATTTT
-	TRBV12-5	TRBJ1-1	CASGLVPNIPEAFF	TGTGCTAGTGGTTTGGTGCCGAACATCCCTGAAGCTTTCTTT
TRBD2	TRBV30	TRBJ2-5	CAWSVGLAGSETQYF	TGTGCCTGGAGTGTAGGACTAGCGGGATCGGAGACCCAGTACTTC
TRBD2	TRBV5-1	TRBJ2-7	CASSTGLAELSYEQYF	TGCGCCAGCAGCACCGGACTAGCGGAGCTCTCCTACGAGCAGTACTTC
TRBD1	TRBV15	TRBJ2-7	CATSSYGGQASYEQYF	TGTGCCACCAGCAGCTACGGGGGACAGGCCAGCTACGAGCAGTACTTC
-	TRBV29-1	TRBJ2-1	CRVGLSEQFF	TGCAGAGTTGGACTATCGGAGCAGTTCTTC
-	TRBV11-2	TRBJ2-7	CASSRDLFGYEQYF	TGTGCCAGCAGCAGAGACTTATTCGGCTACGAGCAGTACTTC
-	TRBV30	TRBJ1-1	CAWTQVNTEAFF	TGTGCCTGGACCCAGGTGAACACTGAAGCTTTCTTT
-	TRBV19	TRBJ2-3	CASRPGTPTDTQYF	TGTGCCAGTAGGCCCGGGACACCCACAGATACGCAGTATTTT
-	TRBV4-2	TRBJ2-7	CASSQAHSYEQYF	TGTGCCAGCAGCCAAGCGCACAGCTACGAGCAGTACTTC